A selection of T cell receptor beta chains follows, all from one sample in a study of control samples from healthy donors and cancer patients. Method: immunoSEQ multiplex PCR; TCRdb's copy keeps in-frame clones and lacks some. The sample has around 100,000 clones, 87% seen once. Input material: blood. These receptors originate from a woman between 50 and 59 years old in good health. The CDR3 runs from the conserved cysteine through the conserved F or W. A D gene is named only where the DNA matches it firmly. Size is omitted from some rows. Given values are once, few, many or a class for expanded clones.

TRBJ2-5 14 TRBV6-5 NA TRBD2 CASSTTGGKRTQYF TGTGCCAGCAGTACGACGGGAGGCAAGAGGACCCAGTACTTC
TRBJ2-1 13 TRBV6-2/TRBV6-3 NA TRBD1 CASSYGQGGEQFF TGTGCCAGCAGTTACGGACAGGGGGGTGAGCAGTTCTTC
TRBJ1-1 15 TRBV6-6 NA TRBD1 CASSSVTGVNTEAFF TGTGCCAGCAGTTCTGTGACAGGGGTAAACACTGAAGCTTTCTTT
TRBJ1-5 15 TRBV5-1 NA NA CASSPHPDMDQPQHF TGCGCCAGCAGCCCGCATCCGGACATGGATCAGCCCCAGCATTTT
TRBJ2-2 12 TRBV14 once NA CASGIATGELFF TGTGCCTCAGGGATCGCCACCGGGGAGCTGTTTTTT
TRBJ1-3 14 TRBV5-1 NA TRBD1 CASSFTGAGNTIYF TGCGCCAGCAGCTTCACAGGGGCTGGAAACACCATATATTTT
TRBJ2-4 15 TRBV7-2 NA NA CASSLATGFKNIQYF TGTGCCAGCAGCTTAGCCACAGGGTTCAAAAACATTCAGTACTTC
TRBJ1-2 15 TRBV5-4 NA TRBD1 CASSSRTGTGVGYTF TGTGCCAGCAGCTCACGAACCGGGACAGGGGTTGGCTACACCTTC
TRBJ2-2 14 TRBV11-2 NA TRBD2 CASSFGGGAGELFF TGTGCCAGCAGCTTCGGTGGGGGGGCCGGGGAGCTGTTTTTT
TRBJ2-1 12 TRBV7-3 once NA CASSFMTNEQFF TGTGCCAGCAGCTTCATGACCAATGAGCAGTTCTTC
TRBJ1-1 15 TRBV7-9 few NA CASSLGGSGNTEAFF TGTGCCAGCAGCTTAGGGGGTTCAGGGAACACTGAAGCTTTCTTT
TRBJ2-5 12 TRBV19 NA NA CASSNGQESQYF TGTGCCAGTAGTAACGGTCAAGAGTCCCAGTACTTC
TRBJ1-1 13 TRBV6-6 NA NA CASSLGMNTEAFF TGTGCCAGCAGTCTGGGTATGAACACTGAAGCTTTCTTT
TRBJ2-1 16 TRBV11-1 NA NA CASSSILITSYNEQFF TGTGCCAGCAGCTCCATTCTTATTACCTCCTACAATGAGCAGTTCTTC
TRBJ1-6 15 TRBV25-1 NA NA CASSHFDSGHSPLHF TGTGCCAGCAGCCACTTCGATTCGGGCCATTCACCCCTCCACTTT
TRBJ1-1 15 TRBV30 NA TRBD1 CAWEGDRSMNTEAFF TGTGCCTGGGAAGGGGACAGAAGTATGAACACTGAAGCTTTCTTT
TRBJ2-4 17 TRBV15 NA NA CATSRNPTGGAKNIQYF TGTGCCACCAGCAGAAACCCGACAGGTGGAGCCAAAAACATTCAGTACTTC
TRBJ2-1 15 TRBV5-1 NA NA CASRWAGSGANEQFF TGCGCCAGCAGGTGGGCAGGGAGTGGAGCGAATGAGCAGTTCTTC
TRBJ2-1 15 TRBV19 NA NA CASRVIDSGIQGQFF TGTGCCAGTAGAGTAATAGATTCTGGAATCCAGGGGCAGTTCTTC
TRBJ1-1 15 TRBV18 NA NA CASSPSTGHNTEAFF TGTGCCAGCTCACCTAGTACAGGACATAACACTGAAGCTTTCTTT
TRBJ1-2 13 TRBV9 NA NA CASSVDGYYGYTF TGTGCCAGCAGCGTGGACGGATACTATGGCTACACCTTC
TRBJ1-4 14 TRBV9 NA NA CASSPLGDNEKLFF TGTGCCAGCAGCCCCTTGGGGGATAATGAAAAACTGTTTTTT
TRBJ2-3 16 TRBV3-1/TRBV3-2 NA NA CASSQEAGGGTDTQYF TGTGCCAGCAGCCAAGAAGCAGGCGGGGGCACAGATACGCAGTATTTT
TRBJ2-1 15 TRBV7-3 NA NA CASSLKVVGPLGWFF TGTGCCAGCAGCTTAAAAGTGGTGGGTCCCCTAGGCTGGTTCTTC
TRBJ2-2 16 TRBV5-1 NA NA CASRSQGKANTGELFF TGCGCCAGCAGGTCACAGGGTAAAGCGAACACCGGGGAGCTGTTTTTT
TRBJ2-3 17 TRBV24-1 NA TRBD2 CATSEYKLAGRTDTQYF TGTGCCACCAGTGAGTACAAACTAGCGGGGCGCACAGATACGCAGTATTTT
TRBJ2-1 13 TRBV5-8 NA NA CASSLPDPNEQFF TGTGCCAGCAGCTTGCCCGATCCAAATGAGCAGTTCTTC
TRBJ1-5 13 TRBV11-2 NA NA CASRGTSRQPQHF TGTGCCAGCAGGGGGACAAGTAGACAGCCCCAGCATTTT
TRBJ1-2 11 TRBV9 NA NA CASSSNYGYTF TGTGCCAGCAGCTCGAACTATGGCTACACCTTC
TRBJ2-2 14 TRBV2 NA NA CASRADRNTGELFF TGTGCCAGCAGGGCGGACAGAAACACCGGGGAGCTGTTTTTT
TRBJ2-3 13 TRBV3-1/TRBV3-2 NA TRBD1 CANDGQGGDTQYF TGTGCCAACGACGGACAGGGGGGAGATACGCAGTATTTT
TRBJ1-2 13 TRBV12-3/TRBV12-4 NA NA CASSLMFNYGYTF TGTGCCAGCAGTTTAATGTTTAACTATGGCTACACCTTC
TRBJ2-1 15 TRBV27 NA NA CASSFWGSRDDEQFF TGTGCCAGCAGTTTTTGGGGATCGAGGGACGATGAGCAGTTCTTC
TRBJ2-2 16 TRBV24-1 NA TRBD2 CATSEASGTRTGELFF TGTGCCACCAGTGAGGCATCCGGGACTAGAACCGGGGAGCTGTTTTTT
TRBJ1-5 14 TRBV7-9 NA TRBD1 CASSRDSSNQPQHF TGTGCCAGCAGTCGGGACAGTTCCAATCAGCCCCAGCATTTT
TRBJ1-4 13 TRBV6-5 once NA CASSPTGGEKLFF TGTGCCAGCAGCCCCACCGGGGGTGAAAAACTGTTTTTT
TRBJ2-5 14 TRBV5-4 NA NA CASRGGASQETQYF TGTGCCAGCCGGGGTGGCGCGAGTCAAGAGACCCAGTACTTC
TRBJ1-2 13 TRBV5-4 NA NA CASSQDSFYGYTF TGTGCCAGCAGCCAGGATTCTTTCTATGGCTACACCTTC
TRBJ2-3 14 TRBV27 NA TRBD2 CASSLSSGADTQYF TGTGCCAGCAGTTTATCGAGCGGGGCCGATACGCAGTATTTT
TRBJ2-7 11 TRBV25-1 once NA CASSFSREQYF TGTGCCAGCAGTTTCTCGCGCGAGCAGTACTTC
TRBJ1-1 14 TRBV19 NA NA CASSLALWNTEAFF TGTGCCAGTAGTCTCGCCCTTTGGAACACTGAAGCTTTCTTT